The rows below give T cell receptor beta chains drawn from one sample of a study of shared clonotypes between healthy human individuals. Clones were sequenced by immunoSEQ multiplex PCR, and TCRdb holds only the in-frame ones, with some missing. The profile covers over 2,000,000 clones, with 85% to 95% appearing a single time and 1.5% to 2% taken by the ten largest. Material: naive CD8+ T cells from PBMCs. The receptors come from a man between 18 and 29 years old in good health. Some clones in this sample may be carry-over from other donors' samples. Both conserved end residues are part of each CDR3. D genes are given only for firm matches.

J gene | V gene | D gene | CDR3 protein | CDR3 DNA
TRBJ2-7 | TRBV7-8 | TRBD1 | CASSLGDSLLDEQYF | TGTGCCAGCAGCTTAGGGGACAGCCTCCTAGACGAGCAGTACTTC
TRBJ2-1 | TRBV2 | TRBD1 | CASRDRGPYNEQFF | TGTGCCAGCAGGGACAGGGGGCCGTACAATGAGCAGTTCTTC
TRBJ1-5 | TRBV28 | TRBD1 | CASREDRGDSNQPQHF | TGTGCCAGCAGGGAGGACAGGGGGGATAGCAATCAGCCCCAGCATTTT
TRBJ2-7 | TRBV27 | . | CASSPYGTLKYEQYF | TGTGCCAGCAGTCCTTACGGGACACTTAAGTACGAGCAGTACTTC
TRBJ2-1 | TRBV10-2 | TRBD1 | CASRGHRGEYTRNPPDYNEQFF | TGCGCCAGCAGAGGGCACAGGGGCGAATACACCCGAAACCCTCCAGACTACAATGAGCAGTTCTTC
TRBJ2-3 | TRBV27 | . | CASSLGPGFRTDTQYF | TGTGCCAGCAGTTTAGGCCCAGGGTTCAGGACAGATACGCAGTATTTT
TRBJ2-2 | TRBV27 | . | CASSDPLNTGELFF | TGTGCCAGCAGCGACCCCCTTAACACCGGGGAGCTGTTTTTT
TRBJ2-7 | TRBV7-9 | . | CASSFPASEQYF | TGTGCCAGCAGCTTTCCCGCGAGTGAGCAGTACTTC
TRBJ1-6 | TRBV6-5 | . | CASSVQGVLSPLHF | TGTGCCAGCAGCGTTCAGGGCGTTCTTTCACCCCTCCACTTT
TRBJ2-1 | TRBV5-4 | TRBD1 | CASSPPTGVSYNEQFF | TGTGCCAGCAGCCCACCGACAGGGGTCTCCTACAATGAGCAGTTCTTC
TRBJ2-7 | TRBV7-8 | . | CASIGQITGEQYF | TGTGCCAGCATAGGACAGATAACGGGCGAGCAGTACTTC
TRBJ1-3 | TRBV9 | . | CASSARVGNTIYF | TGTGCCAGCAGCGCCAGGGTGGGAAACACCATATATTTT
TRBJ1-1 | TRBV5-1 | TRBD1 | CASSLARETGGSNTEAFF | TGCGCCAGCAGCTTGGCCAGAGAGACAGGGGGCTCGAACACTGAAGCTTTCTTT
TRBJ1-2 | TRBV4-1 | . | CASSQERTDYGGYTF | TGCGCCAGCAGCCAAGAGAGGACCGATTATGGAGGCTACACCTTC